Listed here are 25 T cell receptor beta chains from one sample, sequenced in a study of fetal regulatory T cell absence and autoimmunity. Measured with immunoSEQ multiplex PCR; TCRdb has only the in-frame clones, and not every one. The table lists 95,000 to 100,000 clones, about three quarters of them singletons. The source material was pancreas tissue. All receptors come from a male donor with IPEX syndrome.

This chain links TRBV20-1 with TRBJ2-4; D remains unclear. Trimming removed 2 bases at V and 5 bases at J, with 4 bases between. There are 11 residues in the CDR3. The germline V gene has CDR1 DFQATT and CDR2 SNEGSKA (reference sequence). Here the CDR3 DNA reads TGCAGTGCTAGACTAGAAAACATTCAGTACTTC. Its translation: CSARLENIQYF.

The genes are TRBV29-1 and TRBJ2-1; no clear D. In germline, CDR1 is SQVTM, CDR2 ANQGSEA. Trimming shortened V by 0 bases and J by 2 bases, and 11 bases separated the two germline ends. This CDR3 has 15 residues. The CDR3 DNA is TGCAGCGTTGAAGACTTTGGGGTCCCCTACAATGAGCAGTTCTTC. Translating it yields CSVEDFGVPYNEQFF.

This clone has just a few counts. The chain is built from TRBV9 and TRBJ2-2; D gene ambiguous. The germline V gene has CDR1 SGDLS and CDR2 YYNGEE. V lost 5 bases, J lost 3 bases, and 8 bases lay in between. The CDR3 extends over 13 amino acids. DNA for the CDR3: TGTGCCAGCAGGGGTAAGGACACCGGGGAGCTGTTTTTT. Residues: CASRGKDTGELFF.

The chain has TRBV6-5 and TRBJ1-1, with D tentatively TRBD1 (5 bases). The germline V gene encodes CDR1 MNHEY and CDR2 SVGAGI. Trimming left V 2 bases short and J 7 bases short, with 5 bases between. The CDR3 covers 11 residues. CDR3 region: CASSYRGEAFF. In DNA, the CDR3 is TGTGCCAGCAGTTACAGGGGTGAAGCTTTCTTT.

CDR3 sequence (DNA): TGTGCCAGCAGGAGACTAGGTCACAATGAGCAGTTCTTC. Its translation: CASRRLGHNEQFF. The rearrangement links TRBV2 to TRBJ2-1, with D possibly being TRBD2 (6 bases). Trimming removed 6 bases from V and 5 bases from J, with 11 bases in between. The CDR3 contains 13 residues. Germline V gives CDR1 SNHLY, CDR2 FYNNEI.

This clone was recorded a few times. The chain carries TRBV11-2 and TRBJ2-7; possibly TRBD1 for D (5 bases). The CDR3 spans 14 residues. Germline loops: CDR1 SGHAT, CDR2 FQNNGV. V lost 3 bases to trimming and J lost 3 bases, with 12 bases between them. CDR3 residues: CASSFGTQGYEQYF. In nucleotides, the CDR3 is TGTGCCAGCAGCTTCGGAACCCAGGGCTACGAGCAGTACTTC.

This clone was detected only a few times. The chain joins TRBV12-5 to TRBJ1-6; D might be TRBD1 (6 bases). The CDR3 length is 15 residues. V was trimmed by 5 bases and J by 5 bases, leaving 13 bases between them. Germline V CDR1 and CDR2: LGHNT, FRNRAP. CDR3 in amino acids: CASGARDTDNSPLHF. For the CDR3, the DNA is TGTGCTAGTGGTGCCCGGGACACCGATAATTCACCCCTCCACTTT.

The chain joins TRBV6-4 to TRBJ1-5; D remains ambiguous. CDR3 length equals 12 residues. V was clipped by 7 bases and J by 0 bases, with 4 bases between them. The germline CDR1 and CDR2 sequences are MRHNA and SNTAGT. The CDR3 DNA follows: TGTGCCAGCACAAATAGCAATCAGCCCCAGCATTTT. Amino acid sequence: CASTNSNQPQHF.

This sequence joins TRBV7-6 and TRBJ2-1; 10 positions match TRBD2. The CDR3 contains 15 residues. V dropped 6 bases and J dropped 3; count of bases not matched to a gene: 5. CDR1 SGHVS and CDR2 FNYEAQ come from the germline V gene. This CDR3 is CASSYTSGNYNEQFF. The CDR3 DNA sequence: TGTGCCAGCAGTTATACTAGCGGGAACTACAATGAGCAGTTCTTC.

The chain is built from TRBV5-1 and TRBJ2-7; tentatively, D is TRBD2 (6 bases). Trimming shortened V by 1 base and J by 5 bases, and 19 bases separated the two germline ends. This CDR3 is built from 16 residues. The germline gives CDR1 SGHRS, CDR2 YFSETQ. CDR3 DNA sequence: TGCGCCAGCAGCTTGCGGTGGGAGGAACCCCGGGACGAGCAGTACTTC. Translating gives CASSLRWEEPRDEQYF.

V is TRBV10-3 and J is TRBJ1-2; the D gene is possibly TRBD1 (5 bases). Trimming shortened V by 5 bases and J by 1 base, and 11 bases separated the two germline ends. The germline gives CDR1 ENHRY, CDR2 SYGVKD. The CDR3 is 14 residues long. CDR3: CAISQAGGNYGYTF. The CDR3 bases are TGTGCCATCAGTCAGGCCGGGGGTAACTATGGCTACACCTTC.

The chain combines TRBV6-1 with TRBJ1-1; D is ambiguous. Germline-derived CDR1 and CDR2 are MNHNS and SASEGT. V lost 2 bases to trimming and J lost 4 bases, with 11 bases between them. This CDR3 is built from 14 residues. CDR3 loop: CASSERWEVTEAFF. The DNA for the CDR3 is TGTGCCAGCAGTGAACGGTGGGAAGTCACTGAAGCTTTCTTT.

The table lists this clone with a few counts. The chain has TRBV5-4 and TRBJ2-7; 8 positions match TRBD1. CDR3 length equals 14 residues. Trimming cost V 4 bases and J 0 bases; bases outside gene matches: 3. Germline loops: CDR1 SGHNT, CDR2 YYREEE (reference sequence). In DNA, the CDR3 is TGTGCCAGCAGCCGGGACAGGCGCTCCTACGAGCAGTACTTC. Residues: CASSRDRRSYEQYF.

V usage is TRBV30 and J usage is TRBJ1-2; TRBD1 aligns across 7 bases. The germline CDR1 and CDR2 sequences are GTSNPN and SVGIG (reference sequence). The CDR3 consists of 15 residues. V was pared by 2 bases and J by 6 bases, with 12 bases of the junction left unmatched. CDR3 sequence reads: CAWSSAGGRLDGYTF. The CDR3 DNA sequence: TGTGCCTGGAGTTCCGCAGGGGGTCGGCTCGATGGCTACACCTTC.

Only a few counts were recorded for this clone. The chain links TRBV5-4 to TRBJ2-7; D possibly uses TRBD1 or TRBD2 (5 bases each). Trimming stripped 4 bases from V and 5 bases from J, with 10 bases between. The CDR3 is 12 residues long. Germline lookup yields CDR1 SGHNT and CDR2 YYREEE (reference sequence). The CDR3 DNA follows: TGTGCCAGCAGCGTGGGGACGAACGAGCAGTACTTC. It translates to CASSVGTNEQYF. Full variable domain (remainder filled in from reference TRBV5-4 and TRBJ2-7): ETGVTQSPTHLIKTRGQQVTLRCSSQSGHNTVSWYQQALGQGPQFIFQYYREEENGRGNFPPRFSGLQFPNYSSELNVNALELDDSALYLCASSVGTNEQYFGPGTRLTVT.

The chain uses TRBV7-9 and TRBJ2-7, with D tentatively TRBD1 (6 bases). This CDR3 has 15 residues. V dropped 2 bases and J dropped 3 bases, with 14 bases sitting between them. Germline CDR1 is SEHNR and CDR2 is FQNEAQ (reference sequence). The CDR3 sequence is CASSLSGRGFYEQYF. CDR3 bases: TGTGCCAGCAGCTTATCGGGCAGGGGATTCTACGAGCAGTACTTC.

The DNA of the CDR3 is TGCGCCAGCAGCCAAGGAACTGGATTCACAGATACGCAGTATTTT. Translated, it gives CASSQGTGFTDTQYF. The gene calls are TRBV4-3 and TRBJ2-3, with no clear D. The germline V gene has CDR1 LGHNA and CDR2 YSLEER. V lost 1 base to trimming and J lost 2 bases, with 10 bases between them. The CDR3 spans 15 residues.

The chain joins TRBV7-6 to TRBJ2-5, with a tentative D call TRBD2 (5 bases). Germline V CDR1 and CDR2: SGHVS, FNYEAQ. CDR3 length equals 12 residues. With 2 bases removed from V and 4 bases from J, the gap between germline ends came to 5 bases. Written as DNA, the CDR3 is TGTGCCAGCAGCTTACTAGCAGAGACCCAGTACTTC. It encodes CASSLLAETQYF.

The rearrangement joins TRBV19 to TRBJ2-3; 14 nucleotides agree with TRBD2. Unmatched junction bases numbered 5, after V lost 5 bases and J lost 4 bases. CDR1 is LNHDA, CDR2 SQIVND, per germline (reference sequence). This CDR3 spans 16 amino acids. The CDR3 here is CASSSQTSGRADTQYF. Written as DNA, the CDR3 is TGTGCCAGTAGTTCCCAGACTAGCGGGAGGGCAGATACGCAGTATTTT.

The CDR3 DNA sequence: TGCGCCAGCAGCCCGACTAGCGGGAGGGTAACAGATACGCAGTATTTT. Encoded protein: CASSPTSGRVTDTQYF. The chain is built from TRBV4-1 and TRBJ2-3; 14 bases line up with TRBD2. The V gene end was trimmed by 4 bases and the J gene end by 3 bases; junction bases not matched to a gene: 3. The CDR3 spans 16 residues. Germline V gene lookup returns CDR1 MGHRA and CDR2 YSYEKL.

This sequence joins TRBV10-3 and TRBJ2-7; maybe TRBD1 (6 bases). Per the germline V gene, CDR1 is ENHRY and CDR2 is SYGVKD. Trimming stripped 3 bases from V and 6 bases from J, with 6 bases between. The CDR3 totals 11 residues. The CDR3 DNA reads as TGTGCCATCAGTGAACAGGGCGAGCAGTACTTC. This translates into CAISEQGEQYF.

There are a few counts of this clone. The rearrangement uses TRBV5-1 and TRBJ1-1, with 11 bases identical to TRBD1. The trim removed 7 bases at V and 2 bases at J, leaving 4 bases unmatched. Per germline, CDR1 SGHRS and CDR2 YFSETQ. This CDR3 has 14 amino acids. In DNA form, the CDR3 reads TGCGCCAGCGGGACAGGGGGAGGAAACACTGAAGCTTTCTTT. Translation gives CASGTGGGNTEAFF.

The rearrangement joins TRBV7-8 to TRBJ2-2, with 12 bases matching TRBD2. V lost 3 bases, J lost 5 bases, and 10 bases stayed unmatched. CDR3 length: 18 amino acids. Germline loops: CDR1 SGHVS, CDR2 FQNEAQ. The CDR3 DNA reads TGTGCCAGCAGCTTTCCCCTAGCGGGAGGGCCTCCTACCGGGGAGCTGTTTTTT. It translates to CASSFPLAGGPPTGELFF.

The rearrangement links TRBV6-6 to TRBJ2-1; perhaps TRBD2 as D (6 bases). This CDR3 contains 16 residues. Between the trimmed V and J ends, which lost 8 bases and 0 bases, there was a span of 17 bases. Germline V CDR1 and CDR2: MNHNY, SVGAGI (reference sequence). This CDR3 reads CASGLPPGSSYNEQFF. CDR3 DNA: TGTGCCAGCGGACTACCCCCAGGGAGCTCCTACAATGAGCAGTTCTTC.

This clone showed up just a few times. The J gene is TRBJ2-5, the V gene TRBV10-3, with 8 bases lining up with TRBD2. This CDR3 contains 12 residues. Germline assignment: CDR1 ENHRY and CDR2 SYGVKD. V trimming: 6 bases; J trimming: 5 bases; junction bases outside the gene matches: 2. Written as DNA, the CDR3 is TGTGCCATCAGGGGACTAGAGGAGACCCAGTACTTC. Protein sequence: CAIRGLEETQYF.